This TCR beta chain was profiled in a study of blood T cell repertoires in COVID-19. Libraries were prepared by immunoSEQ multiplex PCR; TCRdb keeps only in-frame clonotypes and omits some of them. This table has 150,000 to 190,000 clones, 80% appearing once. V gave up 3 bases and J gave up 1 base, with 9 bases separating them. Germline values: CDR1 MDHEN, CDR2 SYDVKM. This CDR3 has 14 residues. The sequenced sample was peripheral blood. This sequence joins TRBV28 and TRBJ1-1, with D possibly TRBD1 on 5 matching bases. The sequence was obtained from a man in his fifties or sixties with acute or convalescent COVID-19. The CDR3 region is CASSFGRANTEAFF. The CDR3 DNA follows: TGTGCCAGCAGTTTCGGCAGGGCGAACACTGAAGCTTTCTTT. The full variable domain, in which reference TRBV28 and TRBJ1-1 provide the parts outside the CDR3, is DVKVTQSSRYLVKRTGEKVFLECVQDMDHENMFWYRQDPGLGLRLIYFSYDVKMKEKGDIPEGYSVSREKKERFSLILESASTNQTSMYLCASSFGRANTEAFFGQGTRLTVV.